The 14 T cell receptor beta chains presented below share a single source sample, sequenced in a study of shared clonotypes between healthy human individuals. Naive CD8 populations comprised CD45RO-negative cells positively selected for CCR7, excluding terminally differentiated effector memory CD45RA+ cells. Data came from immunoSEQ multiplex PCR; TCRdb stores just in-frame clones and leaves some out. Of hundreds of thousands of clones in the sample, 95% to 98% were seen once. The specimen sequenced was naive CD8+ T cells sorted from blood. These receptors all come from a man aged 25-40 years in good health.

This chain links TRBV7-8 with TRBJ2-7, with D unresolved. V gave up 5 bases and J gave up 1 base, with 12 bases separating them. Germline lookup yields CDR1 SGHVS and CDR2 FQNEAQ. CDR3 length: 14 residues. The CDR3 nucleotides are TGTGCCAGCAGCCTCAACCCGGTTTCCTACGAGCAGTACTTC. Protein: CASSLNPVSYEQYF.

This chain links TRBV6-1 with TRBJ1-5, with a weak D call TRBD1 (6 bases). This CDR3 is 15 amino acids long. Looked up from germline, CDR1 is MNHNS and CDR2 is SASEGT. The ends were cut back, 2 bases at V and 3 bases at J, with 11 bases in the middle. The CDR3 DNA follows: TGTGCCAGCAGTGAAATCTGGGGGGCCAATCAGCCCCAGCATTTT. As protein: CASSEIWGANQPQHF.

The chain recombines TRBV29-1 with TRBJ2-7, with unresolved D. The germline CDR1 and CDR2 sequences are SQVTM and ANQGSEA. CDR3 length: 13 amino acids. Trimming cost V 3 bases and J 2 bases, with 11 bases left between them. The CDR3 reads CSVEADTTYEQYF. In DNA form, the CDR3 reads TGCAGCGTTGAGGCGGATACCACCTACGAGCAGTACTTC.

The V gene is TRBV5-6, the J gene TRBJ1-2, with D unclear. Per germline, CDR1 SGHDT and CDR2 YYEEEE. The length of the CDR3 is 14 residues. V was pared by 0 bases and J by 4 bases, with 10 bases between. This CDR3 is CASSLVRQRYGYTF. In DNA form, the CDR3 reads TGTGCCAGCAGCTTGGTGCGCCAGCGCTATGGCTACACCTTC. The whole variable domain, remainder taken from reference TRBV5-6 and TRBJ1-2, is DAGVTQSPTHLIKTRGQQVTLRCSPKSGHDTVSWYQQALGQGPQFIFQYYEEEERQRGNFPDRFSGHQFPNYSSELNVNALLLGDSALYLCASSLVRQRYGYTFGSGTRLTVV.

The chain links TRBV7-6 to TRBJ1-5; no firm D call. With 1 base removed from V and 3 bases from J, the gap between germline ends came to 7 bases. The germline CDR1 and CDR2 sequences are SGHVS and FNYEAQ. The CDR3 totals 14 residues. This CDR3 reads CASSLGENNQPQHF. For the CDR3, the DNA is TGTGCCAGCAGCTTAGGAGAAAACAATCAGCCCCAGCATTTT.

This clone was counted a single time. The V call is TRBV19, the J call TRBJ2-2; 13 bases are shared with TRBD2. Germline V gives CDR1 LNHDA, CDR2 SQIVND (reference sequence). Trimming removed 7 bases from V and 7 bases from J; junction bases left unmatched: 12. CDR3 size: 17 residues. CDR3 residues: CASTGLLAGGLNGELFF. The CDR3, as DNA: TGTGCCAGTACCGGATTACTAGCGGGAGGGCTTAACGGGGAGCTGTTTTTT.

This clone was recorded only once. This chain uses TRBV7-8 with TRBJ1-3, with D tentatively TRBD1 (5 bases). V lost 0 bases and J lost 4, with 19 bases in between. The CDR3 extends over 18 amino acids. CDR1 SGHVS and CDR2 FQNEAQ come from the germline V gene. CDR3 loop: CASSLAGFGDLLGNTIYF. DNA of the CDR3: TGTGCCAGCAGCTTAGCGGGCTTTGGGGACTTGCTCGGAAACACCATATATTTT.

The rearrangement uses TRBV25-1 and TRBJ2-7, with D tentatively TRBD1 (5 bases). This CDR3 is 14 amino acids long. Germline CDR1 and CDR2: MGHDK and SYGVNS. Deletions cut 5 bases from V and 4 bases from J, with 15 bases between. CDR3 protein: CASSRAGPLYEQYF. The CDR3 bases are TGTGCCAGCAGTAGGGCAGGGCCCCTTTACGAGCAGTACTTC.

The chain uses TRBV7-3 and TRBJ2-2; D is unresolved. Trimming removed 3 bases at V and 1 base at J, with 6 bases between. CDR1 SGHTA and CDR2 FQGTGA come from the germline V gene. The CDR3 sequence is 14 residues long. The chain's CDR3 is CASSFIQNTGELFF. CDR3 in DNA: TGTGCCAGCAGCTTTATACAGAACACCGGGGAGCTGTTTTTT.

V and J are TRBV6-6 and TRBJ1-3; no clear D gene. CDR3 size: 15 residues. V lost 6 bases and J lost 0, with 12 bases in between. Germline loops: CDR1 MNHNY, CDR2 SVGAGI (reference sequence). CDR3 in DNA: TGTGCCAGCAGAAACCGACTGGACTCTGGAAACACCATATATTTT. Its translation is CASRNRLDSGNTIYF.

V gene TRBV7-2 combines with J gene TRBJ2-7; 9 nucleotides align to TRBD2. Trimming cost V 2 bases and J 4 bases; bases outside gene matches: 12. Germline V gives CDR1 SGHTA, CDR2 FQGNSA. The CDR3 loop spans 17 amino acids. In DNA, the CDR3 is TGTGCCAGCAGCTTATTGTCTCTGACTAGCGGAAAGTACGAGCAGTACTTC. Amino acid sequence: CASSLLSLTSGKYEQYF.

This clone came up once. The chain employs TRBV5-5 and TRBJ1-4; D remains unclear. Per germline, CDR1 SGHKS and CDR2 YYEKEE (reference sequence). V lost 0 bases, J lost 4 bases, and 4 bases lay in between. The CDR3 sequence is 13 residues long. The chain's CDR3 is CASSLDVNEKLFF. In DNA form, the CDR3 reads TGTGCCAGCAGCTTGGACGTTAATGAAAAACTGTTTTTT.

The chain carries TRBV30 and TRBJ1-1; no definite D call. The CDR3 totals 12 residues. Looked up from germline, CDR1 is GTSNPN and CDR2 is SVGIG (reference sequence). V lost 7 bases and J 2 bases, leaving 11 bases between the germline ends. The CDR3 sequence is CAFRLGNTEAFF. CDR3 coding DNA: TGTGCCTTTAGACTGGGAAACACTGAAGCTTTCTTT.

The rearrangement uses TRBV7-8 and TRBJ2-3, with 11 positions matching TRBD2. This CDR3 has 19 residues. The ends lost 5 bases at V and 4 bases at J; junction bases unmatched: 17. The germline V gene has CDR1 SGHVS and CDR2 FQNEAQ. The CDR3: CASSPTGGLLAGEPDTQYF. The CDR3 region has the DNA TGTGCCAGCAGCCCGACAGGGGGTTTACTAGCGGGAGAACCAGATACGCAGTATTTT.